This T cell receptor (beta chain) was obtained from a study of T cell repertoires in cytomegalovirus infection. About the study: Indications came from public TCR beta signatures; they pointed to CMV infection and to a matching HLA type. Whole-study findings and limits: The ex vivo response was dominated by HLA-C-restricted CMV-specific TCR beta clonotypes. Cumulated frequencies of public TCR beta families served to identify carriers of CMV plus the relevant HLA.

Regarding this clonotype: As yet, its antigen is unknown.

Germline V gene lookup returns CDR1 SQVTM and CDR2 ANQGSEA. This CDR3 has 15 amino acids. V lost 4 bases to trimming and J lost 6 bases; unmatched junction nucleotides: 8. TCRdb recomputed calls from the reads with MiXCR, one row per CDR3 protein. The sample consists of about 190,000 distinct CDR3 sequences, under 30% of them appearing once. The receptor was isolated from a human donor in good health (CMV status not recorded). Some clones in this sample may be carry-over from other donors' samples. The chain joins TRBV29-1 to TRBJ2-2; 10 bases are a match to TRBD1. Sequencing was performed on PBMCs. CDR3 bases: TGCAGCGTTGCGCCCGGGACAGGGGCAGCCGGGGAGCTGTTTTTT. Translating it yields CSVAPGTGAAGELFF.